Included here is one T cell receptor beta chain sequence, with context. As yet, its antigen is unknown. This sample includes further DNA sequences coding for the same CDR3. The data originate from a study of shared clonotypes between healthy human individuals. Germline V CDR1 and CDR2: MGHDK, SYGVNS. The trim removed 6 bases at V and 5 bases at J, leaving 4 bases unmatched. The CDR3 is made up of 13 amino acids. Approximately 200 ng DNA, tens of thousands of T cell genomes, went into each sorted-subset replicate PCR. Assay used: immunoSEQ multiplex PCR; TCRdb lists only in-frame clones, some missing. The sample carries about 2.4 million clones, more than 90% recorded once. Points from the study as a whole: Larger estimated richness was generally seen in naive subsets than in memory subsets.

This TCR derives from a man between 18 and 29 years old in good health. The sequenced material came from naive CD4+ T cells sorted from blood. Subset meaning: CD45RA+ positively selected. The chain uses TRBV25-1 and TRBJ1-5; 7 bases align to TRBD1. CDR3 loop: CASRGQGDQPQHF. In DNA form, the CDR3 reads TGTGCCAGCAGAGGGCAGGGGGATCAGCCCCAGCATTTT.